The 9 T cell receptor beta chains in this list originate from one sample, sequenced in a study of T cells after yellow fever vaccination. TCRdb passed the 5' RACE reads through MiXCR, listing each CDR3 protein once. The sample carries some 350,000 distinct CDR3 sequences, more than 8.5% recorded once. The sequencing here drew on PBMCs, taken on the day of the first yellow fever vaccination. The receptor source for this set is a man between 18 and 35 years old who received the YFV17D yellow fever vaccine.

This clonotype occurred a few times. The rearrangement joins TRBV7-8 to TRBJ2-7, with D possibly being TRBD2 (5 bases). The V gene lost 5 bases and the J gene lost 0 bases, with 14 bases spanning the gap. The CDR3 covers 15 residues. Germline loops: CDR1 SGHVS, CDR2 FQNEAQ. The CDR3 here is CASSPRGFSSYEQYF. Here the CDR3 DNA reads TGTGCCAGCAGCCCCCGGGGTTTTAGCTCCTACGAGCAGTACTTC.

This clonotype was found a few times. The V gene is TRBV19, the J gene TRBJ1-5; tentatively, D is TRBD1 (6 bases). Germline values: CDR1 LNHDA, CDR2 SQIVND (reference sequence). The V end was cut by 6 bases, the J end by 9 bases, with 12 bases between. This CDR3 contains 12 residues. The CDR3 DNA is TGTGCCAGTAGGACCAGGGGAAGGCCCCAGCATTTT. Its protein product is CASRTRGRPQHF.

This clonotype showed up many times. The chain links TRBV7-2 to TRBJ2-3, with a possible D match to TRBD2 (6 bases). CDR1 and CDR2 (germline): SGHTA, FQGNSA. Trimming left V 7 bases short and J 1 base short, with 18 bases between. The CDR3 covers 16 residues. This CDR3 is CASNPRRGGGTDTQYF. The CDR3, as DNA: TGTGCCAGCAATCCCAGAAGAGGCGGGGGCACAGATACGCAGTATTTT.

This clonotype was seen many times. The chain couples TRBV21-1 to TRBJ1-5; the table's D call, TRBD1, has no DNA check behind it. TRBV21-1 is termed a pseudogene. The CDR3 runs to 17 residues. The CDR3 DNA is TGTGCCAGCAGCAAAGTTTCCGAGGGAAGGGAAAATCAGCCCCAGCATTTT. Its translation: CASSKVSEGRENQPQHF.

This clonotype was picked up a small number of times. The chain links TRBV2 to TRBJ2-7; 8 bases are a match to TRBD2. This CDR3 is built from 16 residues. Trimming removed 8 bases from V and 4 bases from J; junction bases left unmatched: 16. The germline V gene encodes CDR1 SNHLY and CDR2 FYNNEI. The CDR3 DNA reads as TGTGCCAGCGGGATCACACGGGGGGGCGGGATTTACGAGCAGTACGTC. Amino acids: CASGITRGGGIYEQYV.

The chain employs TRBV4-1 and TRBJ2-3; D unclear. The CDR3 loop spans 13 amino acids. V dropped 0 bases and J dropped 4 bases, with 5 bases sitting between them. The germline V gene has CDR1 MGHRA and CDR2 YSYEKL. The CDR3 loop reads CASSQDPPDTQYF. DNA of the CDR3: TGCGCCAGCAGCCAAGACCCCCCAGATACGCAGTATTTT.

The chain couples TRBV5-1 to TRBJ2-7, with 7 bases aligning to TRBD2. The CDR3 is 16 amino acids. V lost 2 bases and J lost 5; bases outside the gene matches: 13. CDR1 is SGHRS, CDR2 YFSETQ, per germline. CDR3 residues: CASSLEASGRYDEQYF. Written as DNA, the CDR3 is TGCGCCAGCAGCTTAGAAGCCTCCGGGAGGTACGACGAGCAGTACTTC.

About this clonotype itself: This may be a read error: a much more frequent sequence differs by one nucleotide. The V gene is TRBV3-1, the J gene TRBJ2-5, with D possibly being TRBD1 (6 bases). The CDR3 sequence is 16 residues long. Per germline, CDR1 LGHDT and CDR2 YNNKEL (reference sequence). CDR3 coding DNA: TGTGCCACCAGCCAAAAAGGACTGGGGGCCGGGGAGACCCAGTACTTC. This codes for CATSQKGLGAGETQYF.

This clonotype was counted ten times or more. The CDR3 spells CASSRVSQGHSGNTIYF. CDR3 bases: TGTGCCAGCAGTAGAGTTTCACAGGGGCACTCTGGAAACACCATATATTTT. V gene TRBV6-1 combines with J gene TRBJ1-3; 7 bases agree with TRBD1. Trimming cost V 5 bases and J 0 bases; bases outside gene matches: 10. This CDR3 is 17 amino acids long. Germline V CDR1 and CDR2: MNHNS, SASEGT.